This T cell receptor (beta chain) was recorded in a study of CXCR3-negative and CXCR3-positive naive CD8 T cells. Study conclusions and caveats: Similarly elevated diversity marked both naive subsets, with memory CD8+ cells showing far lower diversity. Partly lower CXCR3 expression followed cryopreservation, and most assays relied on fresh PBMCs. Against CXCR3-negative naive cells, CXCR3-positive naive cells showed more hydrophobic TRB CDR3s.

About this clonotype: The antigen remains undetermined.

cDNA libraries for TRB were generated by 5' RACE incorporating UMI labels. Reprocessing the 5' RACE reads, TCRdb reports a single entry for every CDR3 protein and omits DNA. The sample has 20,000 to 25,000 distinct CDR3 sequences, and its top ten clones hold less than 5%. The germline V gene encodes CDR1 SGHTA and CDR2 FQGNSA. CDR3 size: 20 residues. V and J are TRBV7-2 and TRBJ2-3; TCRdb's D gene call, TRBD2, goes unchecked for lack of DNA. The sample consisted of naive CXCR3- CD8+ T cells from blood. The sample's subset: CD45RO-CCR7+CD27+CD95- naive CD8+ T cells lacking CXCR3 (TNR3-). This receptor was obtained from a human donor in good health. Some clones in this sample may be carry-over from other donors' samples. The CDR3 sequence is CASSLDGGTSGGRSTDTQYF.